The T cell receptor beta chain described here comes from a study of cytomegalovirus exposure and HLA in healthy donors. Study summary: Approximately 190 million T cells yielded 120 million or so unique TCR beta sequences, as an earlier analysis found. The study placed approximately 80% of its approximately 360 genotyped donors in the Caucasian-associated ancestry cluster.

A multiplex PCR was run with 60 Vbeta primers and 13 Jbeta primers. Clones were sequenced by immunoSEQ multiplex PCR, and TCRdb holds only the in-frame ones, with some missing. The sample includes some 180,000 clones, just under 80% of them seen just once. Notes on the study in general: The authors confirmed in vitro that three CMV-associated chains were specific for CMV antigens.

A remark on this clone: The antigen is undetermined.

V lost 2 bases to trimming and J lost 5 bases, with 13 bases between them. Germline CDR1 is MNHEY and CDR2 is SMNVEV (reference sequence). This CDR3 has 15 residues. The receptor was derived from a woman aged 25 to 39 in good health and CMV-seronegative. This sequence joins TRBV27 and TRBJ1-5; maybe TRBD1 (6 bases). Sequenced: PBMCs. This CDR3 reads CASSLNREFDQPQHF. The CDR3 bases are TGTGCCAGCAGTTTAAACAGGGAGTTTGATCAGCCCCAGCATTTT.